Shown below are 15 T cell receptor beta chains from a single sample sequenced in a study of shared clonotypes between healthy human individuals. Repertoires were generated with immunoSEQ multiplex PCR, while TCRdb's copy carries only in-frame clones and drops some. The table includes millions of clones, 93% detected once. Sequences were obtained from naive CD4+ T cells from PBMCs. Subset: CD45RA+ positively selected. The receptor source for this set is a man younger than 35 in good health. Some clones in this sample may be carry-over from other donors' samples.

The chain has TRBV5-4 and TRBJ2-3, with 7 bases identical to TRBD1. This CDR3 comprises 15 residues. J was trimmed by 1 base and V by 5 bases; bases with no gene match: 7. From germline, CDR1 is SGHNT and CDR2 YYREEE (reference sequence). The CDR3: CASSADRSRTDTQYF. CDR3 DNA: TGTGCCAGCAGTGCGGACAGGAGCCGCACAGATACGCAGTATTTT.

The chain employs TRBV30 and TRBJ2-7; 9 nucleotides line up with TRBD1. The CDR3 covers 14 residues. Trimming at V came to 0 bases and at J to 4 bases, leaving 4 bases not matched to a gene. Per germline, CDR1 GTSNPN and CDR2 SVGIG (reference sequence). CDR3 sequence (DNA): TGTGCCTGGAGTGTACAGGGACAGGGTTACGAGCAGTACTTC. Its protein is CAWSVQGQGYEQYF.

This chain links TRBV28 with TRBJ2-7; TRBD1 matches at 8 bases. This CDR3 comprises 12 residues. Trimming cost V 6 bases and J 10 bases; bases outside gene matches: 8. CDR1 MDHEN and CDR2 SYDVKM come from the germline V gene. CDR3 in DNA: TGTGCCAGCAGCTACGGGACAGGTCGTCAGTACTTC. Amino acids: CASSYGTGRQYF.

The chain uses TRBV5-1 and TRBJ2-3; D may be TRBD1 (6 bases). This CDR3 has 16 amino acids. Germline V gives CDR1 SGHRS, CDR2 YFSETQ. Trimming shortened V by 3 bases and J by 2 bases, and 16 bases separated the two germline ends. The CDR3 reads CASSSEQGVATDTQYF. DNA for the CDR3: TGCGCCAGCAGCTCCGAACAGGGCGTTGCCACAGATACGCAGTATTTT. The full variable domain, with the rest looked up from reference TRBV5-1 and TRBJ2-3, is KAGVTQTPRYLIKTRGQQVTLSCSPISGHRSVSWYQQTPGQGLQFLFEYFSETQRNKGNFPGRFSGRQFSNSRSEMNVSTLELGDSALYLCASSSEQGVATDTQYFGPGTRLTVL.

This chain links TRBV27 with TRBJ2-2; TRBD1 agrees at 7 bases. The CDR3 loop spans 15 amino acids. Germline values: CDR1 MNHEY, CDR2 SMNVEV (reference sequence). The trim removed 4 bases at V and 4 bases at J, leaving 6 bases unmatched. CDR3 coding DNA: TGTGCCAGCAGTTCATGGACAGGCGGCACCGGGGAGCTGTTTTTT. Protein: CASSSWTGGTGELFF.

The rearrangement joins TRBV7-3 to TRBJ1-2; possibly TRBD1 for D (6 bases). The CDR3 is 20 amino acids. CDR1 is SGHTA, CDR2 FQGTGA, per germline. The ends were cut back, 5 bases at V and 3 bases at J, with 31 bases in the middle. CDR3 in amino acids: CASSLPPQGGRARIYYGYTF. As DNA, the CDR3 is TGTGCCAGCAGCCTACCACCACAGGGCGGGCGGGCGAGGATCTACTATGGCTACACCTTC.

The J gene is TRBJ2-5, the V gene TRBV19, with 7 positions matching TRBD1. The CDR3 spans 17 residues. Losses at the gene ends were 3 bases for V and 4 bases for J; bases not matched to a gene: 14. CDR1 LNHDA and CDR2 SQIVND come from the germline V gene (reference sequence). CDR3 residues: CASSINSFSSGGETQYF. CDR3 coding DNA: TGTGCCAGTAGTATTAATTCGTTCTCCTCAGGGGGAGAGACCCAGTACTTC.

This chain connects TRBV2 to TRBJ1-5, with TRBD1 matching 7 bases. This CDR3 is 14 amino acids long. CDR1 is SNHLY and CDR2 is FYNNEI in the germline V gene. Trimming removed 5 bases from V and 4 bases from J; junction bases left unmatched: 5. The CDR3 coding sequence is TGTGCCAGCAGTCGGGACAGAACAAATCAGCCCCAGCATTTT. It is translated as CASSRDRTNQPQHF.

The chain combines TRBV5-1 with TRBJ2-7; 9 bases map to TRBD2. CDR1 is SGHRS and CDR2 is YFSETQ in the germline V gene. Losses at the gene ends were 4 bases for V and 2 bases for J; bases not matched to a gene: 4. This CDR3 has 14 residues. The CDR3 region is CASSAGGVTYEQYF. The CDR3 DNA reads TGCGCCAGCAGCGCGGGAGGGGTTACCTACGAGCAGTACTTC.

The chain couples TRBV28 to TRBJ1-2; TRBD1 agrees at 11 bases. Trimming took 3 bases from V and 8 from J; bases not matched to a gene: 8. The CDR3 extends over 15 amino acids. CDR1 and CDR2 from the germline V gene are MDHEN and SYDVKM. For the CDR3, the DNA is TGTGCCAGCAGTTTGCCGGGACAGGGGGGTTGGGGCTACACCTTC. It specifies CASSLPGQGGWGYTF.

J is TRBJ1-2 and V is TRBV18; 10 bases line up with TRBD1. The length of the CDR3 is 16 residues. Germline CDR1 reads KGHSH; CDR2 reads LQKENI. Unmatched junction bases numbered 5, after V lost 0 bases and J lost 4 bases. This CDR3 reads CASSPPGTGVPYGYTF. In nucleotides, the CDR3 is TGTGCCAGCTCACCACCGGGGACAGGGGTCCCCTATGGCTACACCTTC.

The chain couples TRBV5-1 to TRBJ2-1; the D gene is possibly TRBD1 (6 bases). Looked up from germline, CDR1 is SGHRS and CDR2 is YFSETQ. Trimming shortened V by 4 bases and J by 4 bases, and 18 bases separated the two germline ends. This CDR3 comprises 16 residues. The CDR3 reads CASSGGRFPLYNEQFF. Here the CDR3 DNA reads TGCGCCAGCAGCGGGGGCAGGTTCCCACTTTACAATGAGCAGTTCTTC.

V is TRBV15 and J is TRBJ1-2; D perhaps matches TRBD1 (6 bases). Trimming took 4 bases from V and 8 from J, leaving 20 bases between them. Germline CDR1 LNHNV, CDR2 YYDKDF (reference sequence). CDR3 size: 15 residues. CDR3 protein: CATSTSRGVKYGYTF. The CDR3 coding sequence is TGTGCCACCAGCACCTCGAGGGGGGTTAAGTACGGCTACACCTTC. Drawing the rest from reference TRBV15 and TRBJ1-2, the complete variable domain is DAMVIQNPRYQVTQFGKPVTLSCSQTLNHNVMYWYQQKSSQAPKLLFHYYDKDFNNEADTPDNFQSRRPNTSFCFLDIRSPGLGDTAMYLCATSTSRGVKYGYTFGSGTRLTVV.

This clone was counted a few times. The chain combines TRBV18 with TRBJ1-1; tentatively, D is TRBD1 (5 bases). Looked up from germline, CDR1 is KGHSH and CDR2 is LQKENI. This CDR3 has 15 amino acids. V was trimmed by 4 bases and J by 11 bases, leaving 23 bases between them. The CDR3: CASSRTQGSPWWAFF. CDR3 sequence (DNA): TGTGCCAGCTCACGGACTCAGGGTTCGCCTTGGTGGGCTTTCTTT.

The V and J genes are TRBV18 and TRBJ1-5, with D perhaps matching TRBD1 (5 bases). This CDR3 is built from 13 residues. Germline CDR1 and CDR2: KGHSH and LQKENI. V lost 3 bases, J lost 6 bases, and 9 bases lay in between. The CDR3 DNA sequence: TGTGCCAGCTCACCCTATCAGGGTCAGCCCCAGCATTTT. It codes for CASSPYQGQPQHF. Full variable domain (outside the CDR3, taken from reference TRBV18 and TRBJ1-5): NAGVMQNPRHLVRRRGQEARLRCSPMKGHSHVYWYRQLPEEGLKFMVYLQKENIIDESGMPKERFSAEFPKEGPSILRIQQVVRGDSAAYFCASSPYQGQPQHFGDGTRLSIL.